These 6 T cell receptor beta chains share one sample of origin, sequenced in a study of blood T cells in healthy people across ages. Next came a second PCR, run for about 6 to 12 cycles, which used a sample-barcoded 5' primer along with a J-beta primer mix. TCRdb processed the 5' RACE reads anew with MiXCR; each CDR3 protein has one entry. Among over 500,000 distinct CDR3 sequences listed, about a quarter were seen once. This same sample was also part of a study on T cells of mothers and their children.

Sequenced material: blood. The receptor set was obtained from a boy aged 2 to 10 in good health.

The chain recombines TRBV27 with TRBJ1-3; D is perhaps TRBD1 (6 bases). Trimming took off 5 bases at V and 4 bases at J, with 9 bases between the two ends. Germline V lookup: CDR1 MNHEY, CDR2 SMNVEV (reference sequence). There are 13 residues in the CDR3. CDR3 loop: CASSTGPGNTIYF. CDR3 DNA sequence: TGTGCCAGCAGTACAGGGCCCGGAAACACCATATATTTT.

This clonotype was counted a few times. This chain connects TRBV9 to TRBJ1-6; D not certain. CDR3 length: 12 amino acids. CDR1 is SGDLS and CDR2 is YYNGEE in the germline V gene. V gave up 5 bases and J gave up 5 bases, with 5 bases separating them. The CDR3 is CASSPDNSPLHF. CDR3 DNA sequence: TGTGCCAGCAGTCCAGATAATTCACCCCTCCACTTT.

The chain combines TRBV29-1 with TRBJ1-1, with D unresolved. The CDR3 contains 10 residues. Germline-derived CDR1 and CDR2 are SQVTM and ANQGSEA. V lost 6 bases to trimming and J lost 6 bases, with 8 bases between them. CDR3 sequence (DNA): TGCAGCGTGGAGGCACCTGAAGCTTTCTTT. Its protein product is CSVEAPEAFF.

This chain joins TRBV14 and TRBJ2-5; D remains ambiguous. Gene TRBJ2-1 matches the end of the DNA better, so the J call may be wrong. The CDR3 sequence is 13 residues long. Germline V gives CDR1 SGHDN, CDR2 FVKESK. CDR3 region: CASSQGPLLKQFF. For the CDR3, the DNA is TGTGCCAGCAGCCAGGGCCCCCTGCTGAAGCAGTTCTTC.

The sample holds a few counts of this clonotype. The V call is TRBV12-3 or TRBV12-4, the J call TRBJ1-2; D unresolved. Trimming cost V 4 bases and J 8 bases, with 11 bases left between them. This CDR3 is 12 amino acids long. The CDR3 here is CASSSTVRGYTF. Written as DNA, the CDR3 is TGTGCCAGCAGTTCAACGGTGCGGGGCTACACCTTC.

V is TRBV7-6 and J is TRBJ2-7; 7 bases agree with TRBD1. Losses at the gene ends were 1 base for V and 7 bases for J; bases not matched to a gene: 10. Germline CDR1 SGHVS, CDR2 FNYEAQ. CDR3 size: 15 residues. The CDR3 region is CASSLEGALFSEQYF. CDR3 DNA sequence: TGTGCCAGCAGCTTAGAGGGGGCCCTTTTTTCGGAGCAGTACTTC.